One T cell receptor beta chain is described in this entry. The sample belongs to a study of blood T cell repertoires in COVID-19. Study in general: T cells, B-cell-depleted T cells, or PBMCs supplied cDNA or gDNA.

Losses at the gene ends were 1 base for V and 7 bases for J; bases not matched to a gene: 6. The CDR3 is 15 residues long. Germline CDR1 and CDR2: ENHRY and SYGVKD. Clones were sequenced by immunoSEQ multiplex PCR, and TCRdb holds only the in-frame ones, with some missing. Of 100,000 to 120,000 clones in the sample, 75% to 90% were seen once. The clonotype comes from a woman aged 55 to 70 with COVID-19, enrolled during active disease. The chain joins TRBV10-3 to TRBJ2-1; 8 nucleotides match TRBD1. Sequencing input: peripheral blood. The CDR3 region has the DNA TGTGCCATCAGTGAGTTCGGACAGGGTAAGAATGAGCAGTTCTTC. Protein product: CAISEFGQGKNEQFF.